The 6 T cell receptor beta chains below were found in one sample sequenced in a study of memory CD4+ T cells and cytomegalovirus serostatus. The protocol was immunoSEQ multiplex PCR, while the TCRdb copy is restricted to in-frame clones and leaves out a portion. The sample carries roughly 76,000 clones, about 73% recorded once. The sort gate was single viable CD3+CD4+CD8-CD45RO+ cells for memory CD4+ T cells. Sequencing was done on a sample of memory CD4+ T cells from blood. The receptors come from an adult in good health and CMV-seropositive.

V gene TRBV10-2 combines with J gene TRBJ2-5; D is unclear. The V end was cut by 3 bases, the J end by 2 bases, with 7 bases between. Per the germline V gene, CDR1 is WSHSY and CDR2 is SAAADI. The CDR3 covers 13 residues. Here the CDR3 DNA reads TGCGCCAGCAGTGACTGGCAGCAAGAGACCCAGTACTTC. Amino acids: CASSDWQQETQYF.

V usage is TRBV28 and J usage is TRBJ2-3; TRBD2 aligns across 8 bases. The CDR3 sequence is 15 residues long. Germline loops: CDR1 MDHEN, CDR2 SYDVKM. Losses at the gene ends were 5 bases for V and 0 bases for J; bases not matched to a gene: 4. CDR3 protein: CASSPRLASTDTQYF. The CDR3 DNA reads TGTGCCAGCAGTCCGAGACTAGCGAGCACAGATACGCAGTATTTT.

This chain connects TRBV19 to TRBJ1-2, with 7 bases lining up with TRBD1. There are 15 residues in the CDR3. Germline V CDR1 and CDR2: LNHDA, SQIVND (reference sequence). J lost 2 bases, V lost 7 bases, and 10 bases had no gene match. DNA of the CDR3: TGTGCCAGTAATAACTACAAGACAGGGAACTATGGCTACACCTTC. It is translated as CASNNYKTGNYGYTF.

This chain links TRBV20-1 with TRBJ2-5; no clear D gene. Germline values: CDR1 DFQATT, CDR2 SNEGSKA (reference sequence). Between the trimmed V and J ends, which lost 5 bases and 1 base, there was a span of 5 bases. The CDR3 sequence is 11 residues long. The CDR3 sequence: CSAQFQETQYF. The CDR3 nucleotides read TGCAGTGCTCAGTTCCAAGAGACCCAGTACTTC.

V gene TRBV5-1 combines with J gene TRBJ2-1; D gene uncertain. The CDR3 extends over 15 amino acids. Between the trimmed V and J ends, which lost 2 bases and 0 bases, there was a span of 9 bases. Germline assignment: CDR1 SGHRS and CDR2 YFSETQ. CDR3 region: CASSFDQSSYNEQFF. In DNA form, the CDR3 reads TGCGCCAGCAGCTTCGACCAGAGCTCCTACAATGAGCAGTTCTTC.

The genes are TRBV11-2 and TRBJ1-3; maybe TRBD1 (5 bases). There are 15 residues in the CDR3. Per germline, CDR1 SGHAT and CDR2 FQNNGV. V dropped 5 bases and J dropped 4 bases, with 15 bases sitting between them. CDR3 residues: CASSPPGPRGNTIYF. The CDR3 bases are TGTGCCAGCAGCCCCCCGGGGCCGAGGGGAAACACCATATATTTT.